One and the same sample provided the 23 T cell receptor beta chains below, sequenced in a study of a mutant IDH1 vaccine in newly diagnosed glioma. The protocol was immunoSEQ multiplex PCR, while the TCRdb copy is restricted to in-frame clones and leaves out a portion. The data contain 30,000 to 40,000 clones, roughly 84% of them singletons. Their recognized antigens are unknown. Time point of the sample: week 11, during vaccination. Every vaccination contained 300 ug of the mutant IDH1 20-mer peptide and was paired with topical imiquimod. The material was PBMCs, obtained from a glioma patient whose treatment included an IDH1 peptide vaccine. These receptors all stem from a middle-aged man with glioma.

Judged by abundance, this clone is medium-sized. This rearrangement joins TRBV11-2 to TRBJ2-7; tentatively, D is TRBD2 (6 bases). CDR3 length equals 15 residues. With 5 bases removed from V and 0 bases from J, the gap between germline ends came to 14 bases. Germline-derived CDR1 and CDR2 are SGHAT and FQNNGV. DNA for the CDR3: TGTGCCAGCAGCGAGGGACTCCCCAGCTCCTACGAGCAGTACTTC. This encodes CASSEGLPSSYEQYF.

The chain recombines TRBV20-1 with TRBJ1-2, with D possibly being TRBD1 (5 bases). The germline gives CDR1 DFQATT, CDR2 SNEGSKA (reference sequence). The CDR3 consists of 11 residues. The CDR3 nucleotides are TGCAGGACAGAGGGTTACTATGGCTACACCTTC. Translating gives CRTEGYYGYTF.

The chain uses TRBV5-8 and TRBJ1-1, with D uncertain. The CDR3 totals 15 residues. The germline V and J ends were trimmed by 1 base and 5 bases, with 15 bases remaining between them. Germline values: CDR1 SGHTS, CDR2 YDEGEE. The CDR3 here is CASSLFPEGRTEAFF. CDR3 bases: TGTGCCAGCAGCTTGTTTCCGGAGGGAAGGACTGAAGCTTTCTTT.

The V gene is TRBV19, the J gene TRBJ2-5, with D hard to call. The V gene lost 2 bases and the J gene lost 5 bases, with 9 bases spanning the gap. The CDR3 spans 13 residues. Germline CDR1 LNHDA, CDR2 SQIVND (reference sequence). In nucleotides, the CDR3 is TGTGCCAGTAGTATACAGAGTGGGGAGACCCAGTACTTC. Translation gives CASSIQSGETQYF.

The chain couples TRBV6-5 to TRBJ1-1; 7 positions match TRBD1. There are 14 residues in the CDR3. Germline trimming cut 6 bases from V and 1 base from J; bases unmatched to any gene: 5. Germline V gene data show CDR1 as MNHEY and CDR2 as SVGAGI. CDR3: CASRLQGGNTEAFF. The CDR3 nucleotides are TGTGCCAGCAGATTGCAGGGGGGGAACACTGAAGCTTTCTTT.

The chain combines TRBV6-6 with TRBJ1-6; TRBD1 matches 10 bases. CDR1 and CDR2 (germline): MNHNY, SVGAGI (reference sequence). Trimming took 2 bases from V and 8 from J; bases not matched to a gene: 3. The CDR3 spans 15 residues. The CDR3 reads CASSYEGTGDSPLHF. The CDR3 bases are TGTGCCAGCAGTTACGAGGGGACAGGGGATTCACCCCTCCACTTT.

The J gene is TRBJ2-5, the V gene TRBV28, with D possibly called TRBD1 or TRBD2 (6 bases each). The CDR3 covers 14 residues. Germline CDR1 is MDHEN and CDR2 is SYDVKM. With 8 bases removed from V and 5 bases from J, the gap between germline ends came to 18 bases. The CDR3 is CASGLVGGGETQYF. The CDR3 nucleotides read TGTGCCAGCGGGTTAGTTGGAGGGGGGGAGACCCAGTACTTC. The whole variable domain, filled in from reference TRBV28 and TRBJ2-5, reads DVKVTQSSRYLVKRTGEKVFLECVQDMDHENMFWYRQDPGLGLRLIYFSYDVKMKEKGDIPEGYSVSREKKERFSLILESASTNQTSMYLCASGLVGGGETQYFGPGTRLLVL.

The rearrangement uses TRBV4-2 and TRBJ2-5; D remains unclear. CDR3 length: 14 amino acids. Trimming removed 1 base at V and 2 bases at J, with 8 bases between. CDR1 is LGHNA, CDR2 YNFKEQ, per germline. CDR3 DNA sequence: TGTGCCAGCAGCCAAGGGTGGGGACAAGAGACCCAGTACTTC. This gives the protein CASSQGWGQETQYF.

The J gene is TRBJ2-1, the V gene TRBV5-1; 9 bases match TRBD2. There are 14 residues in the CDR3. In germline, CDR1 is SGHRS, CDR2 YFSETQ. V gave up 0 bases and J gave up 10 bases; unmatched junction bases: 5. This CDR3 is CASSLEGTSLEQFF. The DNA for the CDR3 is TGCGCCAGCAGCTTGGAGGGGACTAGCCTGGAGCAGTTCTTC.

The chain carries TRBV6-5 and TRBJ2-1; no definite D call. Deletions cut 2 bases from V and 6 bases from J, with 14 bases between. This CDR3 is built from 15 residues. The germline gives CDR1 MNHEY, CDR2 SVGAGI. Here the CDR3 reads CASSYNLLTGNEQFF. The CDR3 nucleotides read TGTGCCAGCAGTTACAATCTCTTAACTGGCAATGAGCAGTTCTTC.

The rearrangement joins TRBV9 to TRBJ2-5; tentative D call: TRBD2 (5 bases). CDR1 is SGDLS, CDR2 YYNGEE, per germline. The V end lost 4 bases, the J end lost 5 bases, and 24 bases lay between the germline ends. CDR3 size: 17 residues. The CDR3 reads CASSPRSRWESRETQYF. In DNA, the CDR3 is TGTGCCAGCAGCCCGCGATCCCGGTGGGAGAGTCGCGAGACCCAGTACTTC.

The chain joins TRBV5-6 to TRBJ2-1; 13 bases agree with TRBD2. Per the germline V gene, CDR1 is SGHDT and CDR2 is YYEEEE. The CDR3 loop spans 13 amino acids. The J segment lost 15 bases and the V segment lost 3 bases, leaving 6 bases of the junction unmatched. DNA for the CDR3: TGTGCCAGCAGCTCACTAGCGGGAGGGCCTGGGTTCTTC. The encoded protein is CASSSLAGGPGFF.

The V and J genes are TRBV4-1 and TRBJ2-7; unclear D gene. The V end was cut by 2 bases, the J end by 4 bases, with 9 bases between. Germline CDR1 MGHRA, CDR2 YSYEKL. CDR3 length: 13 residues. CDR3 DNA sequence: TGCGCCAGCAGCCAATTCCCTGGTTACGAGCAGTACTTC. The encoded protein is CASSQFPGYEQYF.

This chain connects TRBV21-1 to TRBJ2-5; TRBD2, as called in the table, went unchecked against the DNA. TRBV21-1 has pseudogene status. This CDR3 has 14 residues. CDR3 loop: CASGRAGGQETQYF. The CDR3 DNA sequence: TGTGCCAGCGGGAGAGCGGGAGGGCAAGAGACCCAGTACTTC.

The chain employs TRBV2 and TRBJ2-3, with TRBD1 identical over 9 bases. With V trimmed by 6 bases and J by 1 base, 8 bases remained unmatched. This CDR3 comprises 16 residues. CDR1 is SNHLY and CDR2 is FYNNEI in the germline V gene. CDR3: CASRVDRGAGTDTQYF. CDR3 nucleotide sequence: TGTGCCAGCAGGGTGGACAGGGGAGCGGGCACAGATACGCAGTATTTT.

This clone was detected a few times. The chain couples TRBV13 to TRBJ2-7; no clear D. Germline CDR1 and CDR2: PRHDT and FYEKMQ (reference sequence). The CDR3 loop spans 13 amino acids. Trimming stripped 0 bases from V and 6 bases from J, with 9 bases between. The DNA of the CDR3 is TGTGCCAGCAGCTTAGGGACCCTCTTCGAGCAGTACTTC. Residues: CASSLGTLFEQYF.

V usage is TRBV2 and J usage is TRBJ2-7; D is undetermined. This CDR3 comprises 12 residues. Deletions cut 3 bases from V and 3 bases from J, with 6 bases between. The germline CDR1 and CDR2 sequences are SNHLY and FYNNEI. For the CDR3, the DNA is TGTGCCAGCAGTGAGGAGCTCTACGAGCAGTACTTC. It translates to CASSEELYEQYF.

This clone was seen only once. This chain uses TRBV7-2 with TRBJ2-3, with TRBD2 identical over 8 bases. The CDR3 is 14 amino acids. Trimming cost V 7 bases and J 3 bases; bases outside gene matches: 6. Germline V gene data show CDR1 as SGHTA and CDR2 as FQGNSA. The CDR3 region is CASKYASGTDTQYF. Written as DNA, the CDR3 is TGTGCCAGCAAGTATGCTAGCGGGACAGATACGCAGTATTTT.

The CDR3 loop reads CASSNTYEQYF. CDR3 coding DNA: TGTGCCAGTAGTAATACCTACGAGCAGTACTTC. The chain couples TRBV19 to TRBJ2-7; no firm D call. This CDR3 is 11 amino acids long. Germline CDR1 and CDR2: LNHDA and SQIVND (reference sequence). V was pared by 4 bases and J by 2 bases, with 3 bases between.

This CDR3 reads CASSEAPTGPSNQPQHF. For the CDR3, the DNA is TGTGCCAGCAGTGAAGCCCCGACAGGTCCGAGCAATCAGCCCCAGCATTTT. The genes are TRBV6-1 and TRBJ1-5; D might be TRBD1 (6 bases). This CDR3 is built from 17 residues. Trimming left V 0 bases short and J 1 base short, with 13 bases between. Germline V CDR1 and CDR2: MNHNS, SASEGT.

The CDR3 bases are TGCGCCAGCAGCCAAGAGCCGGGACTAGCGGGAGGCAATGAGCAGTTCTTC. It translates to CASSQEPGLAGGNEQFF. This rearrangement joins TRBV4-1 to TRBJ2-1; the match to TRBD2 covers 15 bases. The CDR3 has 17 residues. CDR1 is MGHRA and CDR2 is YSYEKL in the germline V gene. V shed 0 bases, J shed 6 bases, and the junction held 3 bases outside the gene matches.

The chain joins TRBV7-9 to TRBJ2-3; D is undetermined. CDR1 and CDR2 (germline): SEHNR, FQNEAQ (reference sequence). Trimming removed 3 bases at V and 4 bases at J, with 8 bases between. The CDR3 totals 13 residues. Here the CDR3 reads CASSLYGADTQYF. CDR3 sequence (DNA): TGTGCCAGCAGCTTGTATGGGGCAGATACGCAGTATTTT.

The CDR3 region has the DNA TGTGCCAGCAGCCCCCTCGACAGCTCCTACGAGCAGTACTTC. Translation gives CASSPLDSSYEQYF. This chain joins TRBV7-9 and TRBJ2-7; D is possibly TRBD1 (5 bases). Germline V CDR1 and CDR2: SEHNR, FQNEAQ (reference sequence). There are 14 residues in the CDR3. V was shortened by 5 bases and J by 0 bases, with 11 bases between the two germline ends.